The clone carrying this T cell receptor beta chain came up many times. Its cognate antigen is unknown. The data were obtained in a study of human T cells and chemical hapten exposure. Overall study context: DPC (0.01%) was patch tested on the upper back and read at 6 days. A patient group, mainly female, showed alopecia areata, totalis or universalis.

CDR1 and CDR2 (germline): MNHEY, SMNVEV (reference sequence). The J segment lost 5 bases and the V segment lost 4 bases, leaving 16 bases of the junction unmatched. The CDR3 is 19 residues long. Authors' analysis steps: Counts of TCRs in each sample centred on a median of approximately 100,000 and extended from about 20,000 to 690,000. TCRdb itself ran the RACE reads through MiXCR, one entry per CDR3 protein. TCRdb's processing, not the authors' own work, is the source of the V and J calls. The repertoire holds 42,000 or so distinct CDR3 sequences, with under 4.5% as singletons. Time point denoted: patch test 1, 2 weeks after DPC sensitization. Specified treatment: therapeutic diphenylcyclopropenone sensitization with weekly scalp DPC. Total RNA was isolated from unfractionated whole blood. Study-wide results and limits: Sensitization with DPC brought no change to TCRs above 1 in 1000 in frequency.

This TCR was recovered from a man aged 45 to 65 with alopecia areata. Some clones in this sample may be carry-over from other donors' samples. The chain carries TRBV27 and TRBJ2-1, with 11 positions matching TRBD1. The sample was whole blood, taken in connection with sensitization to the hapten diphenylcyclopropenone (DPC). The chain's CDR3 is CASSWRGQGGESRDNEQFF. In nucleotides, the CDR3 is TGTGCCAGCAGTTGGCGGGGACAGGGGGGAGAAAGTCGAGACAATGAGCAGTTCTTC.